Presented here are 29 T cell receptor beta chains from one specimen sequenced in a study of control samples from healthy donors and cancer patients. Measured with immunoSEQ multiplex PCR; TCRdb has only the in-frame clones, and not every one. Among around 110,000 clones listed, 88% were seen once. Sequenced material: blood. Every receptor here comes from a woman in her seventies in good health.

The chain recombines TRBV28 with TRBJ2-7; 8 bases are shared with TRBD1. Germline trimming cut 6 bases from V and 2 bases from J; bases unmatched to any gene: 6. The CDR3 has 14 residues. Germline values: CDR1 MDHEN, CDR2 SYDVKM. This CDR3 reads CASRRGQGTYEQYF. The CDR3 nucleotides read TGTGCCAGCAGACGAGGACAGGGCACCTACGAGCAGTACTTC.

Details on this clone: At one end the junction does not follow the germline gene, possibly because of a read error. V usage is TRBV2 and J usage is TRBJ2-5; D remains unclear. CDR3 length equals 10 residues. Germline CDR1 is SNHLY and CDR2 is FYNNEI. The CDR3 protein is CASREETQYF. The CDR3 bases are TGTGCCAGCAGGGAAGAGACCCAGTACTTC.

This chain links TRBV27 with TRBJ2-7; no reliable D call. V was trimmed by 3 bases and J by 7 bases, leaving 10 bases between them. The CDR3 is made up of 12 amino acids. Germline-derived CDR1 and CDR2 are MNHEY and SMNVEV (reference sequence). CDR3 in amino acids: CASSFTRTEQYF. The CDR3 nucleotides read TGTGCCAGCAGTTTCACCCGGACGGAGCAGTACTTC.

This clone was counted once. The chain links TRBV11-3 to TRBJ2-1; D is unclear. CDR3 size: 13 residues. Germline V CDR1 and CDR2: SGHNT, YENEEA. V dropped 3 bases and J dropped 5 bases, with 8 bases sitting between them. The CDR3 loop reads CASSLQRNNEQFF. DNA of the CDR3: TGTGCCAGCAGCTTGCAGAGAAACAATGAGCAGTTCTTC.

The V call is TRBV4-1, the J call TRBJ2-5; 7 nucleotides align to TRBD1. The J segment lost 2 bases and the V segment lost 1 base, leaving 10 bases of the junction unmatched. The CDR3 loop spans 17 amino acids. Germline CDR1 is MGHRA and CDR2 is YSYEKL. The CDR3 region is CASSQGAPGQQQETQYF. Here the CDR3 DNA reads TGCGCCAGCAGCCAAGGGGCCCCGGGACAGCAGCAAGAGACCCAGTACTTC.

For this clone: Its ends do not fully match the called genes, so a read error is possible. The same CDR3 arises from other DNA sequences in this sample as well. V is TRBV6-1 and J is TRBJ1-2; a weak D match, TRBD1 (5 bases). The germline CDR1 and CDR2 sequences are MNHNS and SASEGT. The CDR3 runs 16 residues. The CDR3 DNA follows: TGCGCCAGCAGTGAAGGGGCCCGAAGGTTGACCTATGGCTACACCTTC. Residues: CASSEGARRLTYGYTF.

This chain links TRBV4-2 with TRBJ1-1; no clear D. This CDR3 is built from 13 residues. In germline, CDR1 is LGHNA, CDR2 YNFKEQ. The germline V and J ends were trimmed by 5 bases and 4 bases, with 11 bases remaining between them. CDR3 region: CASSESRSTEAFF. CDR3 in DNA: TGTGCCAGCAGCGAAAGTAGGAGCACTGAAGCTTTCTTT.

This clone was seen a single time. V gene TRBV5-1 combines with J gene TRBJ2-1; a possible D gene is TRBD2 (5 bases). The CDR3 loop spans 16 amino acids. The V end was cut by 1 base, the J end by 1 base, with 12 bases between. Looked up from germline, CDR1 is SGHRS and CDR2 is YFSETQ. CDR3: CASSLLGEISYNEQFF. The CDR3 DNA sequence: TGCGCCAGCAGCTTGCTTGGGGAGATTTCCTACAATGAGCAGTTCTTC.

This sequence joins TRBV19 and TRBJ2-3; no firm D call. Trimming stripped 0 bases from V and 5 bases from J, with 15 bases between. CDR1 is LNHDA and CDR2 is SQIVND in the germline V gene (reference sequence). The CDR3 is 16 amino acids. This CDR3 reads CASSIDSGQSLDTQYF. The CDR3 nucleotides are TGTGCCAGTAGTATAGATTCTGGCCAATCCCTAGATACGCAGTATTTT.

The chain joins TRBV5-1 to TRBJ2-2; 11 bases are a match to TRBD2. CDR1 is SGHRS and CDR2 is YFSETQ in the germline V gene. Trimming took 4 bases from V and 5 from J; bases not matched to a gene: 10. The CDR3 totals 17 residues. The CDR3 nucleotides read TGCGCCAGCAGCCCTCGTAGCGGGGGGGCTGATACCGGGGAGCTGTTTTTT. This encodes CASSPRSGGADTGELFF.

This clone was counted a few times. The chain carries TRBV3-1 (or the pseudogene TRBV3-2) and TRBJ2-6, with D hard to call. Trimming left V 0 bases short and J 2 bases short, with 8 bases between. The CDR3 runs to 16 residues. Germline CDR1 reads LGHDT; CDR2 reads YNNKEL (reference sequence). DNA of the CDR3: TGTGCCAGCAGCCAAGATCGGCTAGCTGGGGCCAACGTCCTGACTTTC. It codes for CASSQDRLAGANVLTF.

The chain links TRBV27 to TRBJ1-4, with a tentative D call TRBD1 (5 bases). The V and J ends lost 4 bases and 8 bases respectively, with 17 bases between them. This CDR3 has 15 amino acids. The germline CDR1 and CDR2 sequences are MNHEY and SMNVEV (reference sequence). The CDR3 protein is CASSSSRDFAEKLFF. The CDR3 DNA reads TGTGCCAGCAGTTCTTCCAGGGATTTTGCCGAAAAACTGTTTTTT.

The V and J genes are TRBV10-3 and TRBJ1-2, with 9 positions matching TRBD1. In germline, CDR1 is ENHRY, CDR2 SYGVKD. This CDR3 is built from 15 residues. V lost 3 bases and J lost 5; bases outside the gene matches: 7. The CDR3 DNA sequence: TGTGCCATCAGTGATCGGACAGGGGCGGGTTATGGCTACACCTTC. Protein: CAISDRTGAGYGYTF.

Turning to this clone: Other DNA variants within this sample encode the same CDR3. The CDR3 loop reads CAISESGGRDTEAFF. Here the CDR3 DNA reads TGTGCCATCAGTGAGTCTGGAGGGCGGGACACTGAAGCTTTCTTT. This chain links TRBV10-3 with TRBJ1-1; D is uncertain. CDR1 and CDR2 from the germline V gene are ENHRY and SYGVKD. The CDR3 loop spans 15 amino acids. Trimming stripped 0 bases from V and 3 bases from J, with 11 bases between.

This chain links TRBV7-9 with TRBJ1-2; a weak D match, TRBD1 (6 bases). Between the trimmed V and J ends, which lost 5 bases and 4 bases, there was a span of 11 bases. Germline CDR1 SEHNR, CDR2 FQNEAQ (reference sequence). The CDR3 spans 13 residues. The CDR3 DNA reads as TGTGCCAGCAGCAAACAGGGTGGCTATGGCTACACCTTC. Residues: CASSKQGGYGYTF.

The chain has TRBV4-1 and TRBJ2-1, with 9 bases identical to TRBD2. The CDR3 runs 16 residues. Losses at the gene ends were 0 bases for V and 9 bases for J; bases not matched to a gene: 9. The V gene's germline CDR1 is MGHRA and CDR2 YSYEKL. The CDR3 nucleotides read TGCGCCAGCAGCCAAGAAGCGCGGGGGGGATTAGGTGAGCAGTTCTTC. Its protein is CASSQEARGGLGEQFF.

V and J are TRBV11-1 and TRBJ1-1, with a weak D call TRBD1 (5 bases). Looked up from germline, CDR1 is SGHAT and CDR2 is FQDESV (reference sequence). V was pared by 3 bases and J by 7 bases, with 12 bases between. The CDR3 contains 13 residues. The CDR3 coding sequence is TGTGCCAGCAGCTTGGGCCAGGGTGGTGAAGCTTTCTTT. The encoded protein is CASSLGQGGEAFF.

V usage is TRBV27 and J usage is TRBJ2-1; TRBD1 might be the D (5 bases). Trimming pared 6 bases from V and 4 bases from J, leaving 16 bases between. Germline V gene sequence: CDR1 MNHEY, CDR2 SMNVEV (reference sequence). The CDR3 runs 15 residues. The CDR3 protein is CASRPGQGTYNEQFF. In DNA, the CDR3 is TGTGCCAGCAGACCCGGGCAGGGTACATACAATGAGCAGTTCTTC.

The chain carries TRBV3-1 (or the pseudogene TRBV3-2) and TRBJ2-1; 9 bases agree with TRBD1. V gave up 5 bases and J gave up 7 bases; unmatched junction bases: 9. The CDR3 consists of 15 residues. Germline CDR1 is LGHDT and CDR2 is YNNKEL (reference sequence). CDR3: CASSSPGTGMNEQFF. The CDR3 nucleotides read TGTGCCAGCAGCTCCCCCGGGACAGGGATGAATGAGCAGTTCTTC.

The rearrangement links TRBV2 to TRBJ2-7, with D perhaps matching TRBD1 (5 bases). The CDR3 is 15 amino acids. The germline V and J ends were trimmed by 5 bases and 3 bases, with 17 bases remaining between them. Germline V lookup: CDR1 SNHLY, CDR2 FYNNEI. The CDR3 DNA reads TGTGCCAGCAGTCCTTCACAGGCCCACTTCTACGAGCAGTACTTC. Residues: CASSPSQAHFYEQYF.

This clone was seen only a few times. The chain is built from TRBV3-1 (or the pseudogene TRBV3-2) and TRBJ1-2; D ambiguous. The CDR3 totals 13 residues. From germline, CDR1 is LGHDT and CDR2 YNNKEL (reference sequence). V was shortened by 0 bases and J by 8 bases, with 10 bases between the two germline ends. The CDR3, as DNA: TGTGCCAGCAGCCAAGATCCTCTGAGGGGCTACACCTTC. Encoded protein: CASSQDPLRGYTF.

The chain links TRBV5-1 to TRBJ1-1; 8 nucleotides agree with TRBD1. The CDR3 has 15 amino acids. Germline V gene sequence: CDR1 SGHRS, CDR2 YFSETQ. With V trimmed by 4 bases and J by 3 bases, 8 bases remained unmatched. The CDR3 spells CASSPGTGLYTEAFF. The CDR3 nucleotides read TGCGCCAGCAGCCCCGGGACAGGTCTCTACACTGAAGCTTTCTTT.

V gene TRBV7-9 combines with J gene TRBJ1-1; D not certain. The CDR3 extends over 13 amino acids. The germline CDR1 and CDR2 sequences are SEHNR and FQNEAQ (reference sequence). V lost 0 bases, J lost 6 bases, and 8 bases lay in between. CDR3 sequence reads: CASSLAPGSEAFF. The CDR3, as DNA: TGTGCCAGCAGCTTAGCCCCGGGATCTGAAGCTTTCTTT.

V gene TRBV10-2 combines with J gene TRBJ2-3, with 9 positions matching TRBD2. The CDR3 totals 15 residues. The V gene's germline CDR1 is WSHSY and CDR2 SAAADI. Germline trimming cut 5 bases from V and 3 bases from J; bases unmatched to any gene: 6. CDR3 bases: TGCGCCAGCAGTTCGAGGCGGGGGGGGACAGATACGCAGTATTTT. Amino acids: CASSSRRGGTDTQYF.

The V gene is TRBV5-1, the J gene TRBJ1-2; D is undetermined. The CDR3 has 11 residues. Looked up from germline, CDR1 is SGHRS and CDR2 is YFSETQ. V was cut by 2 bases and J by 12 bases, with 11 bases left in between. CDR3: CASSLDGPHTF. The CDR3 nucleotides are TGCGCCAGCAGCTTAGACGGCCCCCACACCTTC.

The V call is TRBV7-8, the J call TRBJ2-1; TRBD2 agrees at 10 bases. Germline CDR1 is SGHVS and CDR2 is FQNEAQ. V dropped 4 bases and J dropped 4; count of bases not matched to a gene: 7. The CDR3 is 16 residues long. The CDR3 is CASSSRTSGAYNEQFF. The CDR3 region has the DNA TGTGCCAGCAGCTCCCGCACTAGCGGGGCTTACAATGAGCAGTTCTTC.

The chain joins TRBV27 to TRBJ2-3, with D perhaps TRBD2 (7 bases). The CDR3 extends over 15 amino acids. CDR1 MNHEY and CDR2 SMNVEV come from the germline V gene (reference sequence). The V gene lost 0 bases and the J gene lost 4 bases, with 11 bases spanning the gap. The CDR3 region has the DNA TGTGCCAGCAGTTTATCTTTCGGGGGGCCAGATACGCAGTATTTT. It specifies CASSLSFGGPDTQYF.

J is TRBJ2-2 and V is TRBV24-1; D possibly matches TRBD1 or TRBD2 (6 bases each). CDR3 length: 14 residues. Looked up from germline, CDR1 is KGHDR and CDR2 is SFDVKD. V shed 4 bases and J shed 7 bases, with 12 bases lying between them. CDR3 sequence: CATSDLRGGGELFF. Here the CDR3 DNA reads TGTGCCACCAGTGACCTCAGGGGAGGCGGGGAGCTGTTTTTT.

The CDR3: CAAGGRRAGELFF. CDR3 in DNA: TGTGCCGCGGGCGGGCGGCGGGCCGGGGAGCTGTTTTTT. The rearrangement links TRBV19 to TRBJ2-2; the D gene is possibly TRBD2 (5 bases). Germline V gene data show CDR1 as LNHDA and CDR2 as SQIVND (reference sequence). Trimming left V 11 bases short and J 6 bases short, with 16 bases between. CDR3 length equals 13 residues.